This is a list of T cell receptor beta chains from one sample in a study of PD-1 blockade in classical Hodgkin lymphoma. The repertoire was sequenced with immunoSEQ multiplex PCR; TCRdb's copy has only in-frame clones and lacks some. The data hold nearly 25,000 clones, with under 75% observed a single time. The specimen was peripheral blood mononuclear cells (PBMCs), collected before the fourth cycle of nivolumab. Every receptor here comes from a human donor with classical Hodgkin lymphoma. CDR3s include the opening cysteine and the closing phenylalanine or tryptophan. Each record gives: clone size, D gene, J gene, V gene, CDR3 DNA, CDR3 protein. A D gene is named only where the DNA matches it firmly. Clone size is given for some rows only: seen once, a few or many times, or a class if the clone is expanded.

few - TRBJ1-1 TRBV9 TGTGCCAGCAGCGTAAGGCCCCTTGCGGAGGCAGGGCGCACTGAAGCTTTCTTT CASSVRPLAEAGRTEAFF
- - TRBJ1-2 TRBV15 TGTGCCACCAGCAGAGCTTCAGGACTCTATGGCTACACCTTC CATSRASGLYGYTF
- - TRBJ1-1 TRBV9 TGTGCCAGCACCCCAGGGAAGGGGCACACTGAAGCTTTCTTT CASTPGKGHTEAFF
- - TRBJ2-3 TRBV5-1 TGCGCCAGCAGCTTGGGAGCGTTTAGCACAGATACGCAGTATTTT CASSLGAFSTDTQYF
- TRBD1 TRBJ1-1 TRBV7-9 TGTGCCAGCCTCCAACAGGGGGCGGGGAACACTGAAGCTTTCTTT CASLQQGAGNTEAFF
once - TRBJ2-1 TRBV5-4 TGTGCCAGCAGCCCCGCTTTCGGGGATCGGAATCCCAATGAGCAGTTCTTC CASSPAFGDRNPNEQFF
- - TRBJ1-6 TRBV12-2 TGTGCAAGTCGCTTAGTTCCCGGGAGCTCCTATAATTCACCCCTCCACTTT CASRLVPGSSYNSPLHF
- - TRBJ2-5 TRBV5-1 TGCGCCAGCAGCTTGCGCGAGACCCAGTACTTC CASSLRETQYF
- - TRBJ2-1 TRBV6-5 TGTGCCAGCAACATAGGCAATGAGCAGTTCTTC CASNIGNEQFF
- TRBD2 TRBJ2-2 TRBV28 TGTGCCAGCAGTTTACCCGGCGGGGGGGCCGGGGAGCTGTTTTTT CASSLPGGGAGELFF
once - TRBJ2-1 TRBV2 TGTGCCAGCAGTGACCTATCAGACAGCCCAGAGCAGTTCTTC CASSDLSDSPEQFF
- - TRBJ1-1 TRBV10-1 TGCGCCAGCAGTCTGTGGCAGCCCATGAACACTGAAGCTTTCTTT CASSLWQPMNTEAFF
once - TRBJ1-2 TRBV5-4 TGTGCCAGCAGCGCGGACGGAAAATATGGCTACACCTTC CASSADGKYGYTF
- - TRBJ2-7 TRBV6-6 TGTGCCAGCAGCCAGACAATGGGTCACGAGCAGTACTTC CASSQTMGHEQYF
- - TRBJ1-2 TRBV7-8 TGTGCCAGCAGCCTTGACGACTATGGCTACACCTTC CASSLDDYGYTF
- - TRBJ1-2 TRBV5-4 TGTGCCAGCAGCTTGAATTCAGGGCATGGCTATGGCTACACCTTC CASSLNSGHGYGYTF
- - TRBJ1-2 TRBV6-5 TGTGCCAGCAGCCCAACGGGGATTACCTATGGCTACACCTTC CASSPTGITYGYTF
- TRBD1 TRBJ1-2 TRBV28 TGTGCCAGCAGCTACAGCAGGGGGAACTATGGCTACACCTTC CASSYSRGNYGYTF
- - TRBJ2-4 TRBV5-1 TGCGCCAGCAGCCCCTCGAGTGACATTCAGTACTTC CASSPSSDIQYF
- TRBD1 TRBJ1-6 TRBV2 TGTGCCAGCGGGGGAGACAGGGCGAATAATTCACCCCTCCACTTT CASGGDRANNSPLHF
- - TRBJ1-2 TRBV30 TGTGCCTGGAGCCCCAACTATGGCTACACCTTC CAWSPNYGYTF
few - TRBJ2-6 TRBV6-1 TGTGCCAGCATGCCACAGGGCTCTGGGGCCAACGTCCTGACTTTC CASMPQGSGANVLTF
- - TRBJ2-7 TRBV2 TGTGCCAGCAGTGAAAGGGTGACAAGAACCTACGAGCAGTACTTC CASSERVTRTYEQYF
- - TRBJ2-6 TRBV5-4 TGTGCCAGCAGCCAAGATCGCGGTTCTGGGGCCAACGTCCTGACTTTC CASSQDRGSGANVLTF
- - TRBJ2-7 TRBV4-2 TGTGCCAGCAGCCTCCGCGGGGTTTCCAGCGAGCAGTACTTC CASSLRGVSSEQYF
- - TRBJ1-4 TRBV9 TGTGCCAGCAGCGTAGGGAACTTTGCAACTAATGAAAAACTGTTTTTT CASSVGNFATNEKLFF
- - TRBJ1-2 TRBV27 TGTGCCAGCAGTTTATACCCCTGGACTCATGGCTACACCTTC CASSLYPWTHGYTF
- - TRBJ1-3 TRBV27 TGTGCCAGCAGTTTCCTACCAGGAAACACCATATATTTT CASSFLPGNTIYF
few - TRBJ1-1 TRBV2 TGTGCCAGCAGTGAATGGGGGCTCACTGAAGCTTTCTTT CASSEWGLTEAFF
- TRBD2 TRBJ2-5 TRBV18 TGTGCCAGCTCACCGGGACTAGCGGGGAGAGAGACCCAGTACTTC CASSPGLAGRETQYF
- - TRBJ2-1 TRBV29-1 TGCAGCGTTGATCCGGGACTCTACAATGAGCAGTTCTTC CSVDPGLYNEQFF
- - TRBJ2-5 TRBV7-6 TGTGCCAGCAGCGCACTAGTCGGAATTAGAGAGACCCAGTACTTC CASSALVGIRETQYF
- TRBD2 TRBJ2-1 TRBV9 TGTGCCAGCAGGAAAGGGACTAGCGGCTACAATGAGCAGTTCTTC CASRKGTSGYNEQFF
- - TRBJ2-2 TRBV30 TGTGCCTGGAGTAGTTTTAGCGGCGGGGAGCTGTTTTTT CAWSSFSGGELFF
- - TRBJ1-2 TRBV6-1 TGTGCCAGCAGTGAAGCGGCAGGGCTTGGCTACACCTTC CASSEAAGLGYTF
- - TRBJ1-1 TRBV6-1 TGTGCCAGCAGTATTCACAGTGAAGCTTTCTTT CASSIHSEAFF
- - TRBJ2-6 TRBV2 TGTGCCAGCAGGCCGACAGGCACTGGGGCCAACGTCCTGACTTTC CASRPTGTGANVLTF
once - TRBJ2-5 TRBV11-2 TGTGCCAGCAGCTTAGAGATGTTTGGGACCCAGTACTTC CASSLEMFGTQYF
- - TRBJ1-6 TRBV5-8 TGTGCCAGCAGCTTGGGAGGGTCCATTCCTTGGAATTCACCCCTCCACTTT CASSLGGSIPWNSPLHF
- - TRBJ2-3 TRBV7-2 TGTGCCAGCAGCCCCCTATTGGATACGCAGTATTTT CASSPLLDTQYF
- - TRBJ1-6 TRBV5-1 TGCGCCAGCAGCTTGATGCCGGCGCCAGGGCCCCTCCACTTT CASSLMPAPGPLHF
- - TRBJ2-2 TRBV6-4 TGTGCCAGCAGTCAGGCGAACACCGGGGAGCTGTTTTTT CASSQANTGELFF
- - TRBJ2-2 TRBV7-6 TGTGCCAGCAGCTTAACTGAGTCAGGCCCCGGGGAGCTGTTTTTT CASSLTESGPGELFF
- - TRBJ2-7 TRBV9 TGTGCCAGCAGCCCCCGACTGAGCTCCTACGAGCAGTACTTC CASSPRLSSYEQYF
- TRBD2 TRBJ2-3 TRBV7-9 TGTGCCAGCAGCTCAGGACTAGCGGGGATACGCACAGATACGCAGTATTTT CASSSGLAGIRTDTQYF
- TRBD1 TRBJ2-7 TRBV5-4 TGTGCCAGCAGCCCGGGACAGCTTGGCGAGCAGTACTTC CASSPGQLGEQYF
- - TRBJ2-6 TRBV5-8 TGTGCCAGCAGCTCGGGACACCGACTGGTTGGGGCCAACGTCCTGACTTTC CASSSGHRLVGANVLTF
- - TRBJ2-5 TRBV5-6 TGTGCCAGCAGCTTGCGAGGGTCTCGGGTCCAAGAGACCCAGTACTTC CASSLRGSRVQETQYF
- - TRBJ2-7 TRBV18 TGTGCCAGCTCACCCACAGGGACCTCCTACGAGCAGTACTTC CASSPTGTSYEQYF
- TRBD1 TRBJ1-2 TRBV2 TGTGCCAGCAGTGAGTGGACAGGGGCCTATGGCTACACCTTC CASSEWTGAYGYTF
- - TRBJ2-5 TRBV5-6 TGTGCCAGCAGCAGGACGCCCGAGACCCAGTACTTC CASSRTPETQYF
few - TRBJ1-4 TRBV6-5 TGTGCCAGCAGTTATACAGATAATGAAAAACTGTTTTTT CASSYTDNEKLFF
- - TRBJ2-1 TRBV7-6 TGTGCCAGCAGCATGACTAATGAGCAGTTCTTC CASSMTNEQFF
once - TRBJ1-2 TRBV7-3 TGTGCCAGCAGCTTGGTGGGGGCAAACTATGGCTACACCTTC CASSLVGANYGYTF
- - TRBJ1-3 TRBV9 TGTGCCAGCAGCGGTGACAGATTGCTTCTTGGAAACACCATATATTTT CASSGDRLLLGNTIYF
- - TRBJ2-4 TRBV19 TGTGCCAGTAGCCCTCGGCGAGGCTCGGAAAACATTCAGTACTTC CASSPRRGSENIQYF
- TRBD1 TRBJ1-5 TRBV7-8 TGTGCCAGCAGCTTTAGGGCAGGGGGCACTCAGCCCCAGCATTTT CASSFRAGGTQPQHF
once TRBD1 TRBJ1-2 TRBV5-4 TGTGTCAGCAGCTTGGGGACAGGGGTCGGCTACACCTTC CVSSLGTGVGYTF
- - TRBJ1-4 TRBV28 TGTGCCAGCAGTCGTTACCTAAATGAAAAACTGTTTTTT CASSRYLNEKLFF